Given below is one T cell receptor beta chain in context. Its specificity is not known. The sample originates from a study of T cell responses to AZD1222 COVID-19 vaccine. Study-wide results and caveats: Clonal diversity may have been underestimated, and the donors were mostly white British, with more females than males.

The CDR3 loop spans 14 amino acids. J lost 4 bases, V lost 5 bases, and 5 bases had no gene match. Germline CDR1 reads SNHLY; CDR2 reads FYNNEI. Only in-frame clones appear in the TCRdb table, and some are missing; sequencing was by immunoSEQ multiplex PCR. The table records 100,000 to 150,000 clones, 88% of them present only once. Specimen: peripheral blood, collected 28 days after the second AZD1222 dose. The rearrangement joins TRBV2 to TRBJ1-2, with 9 nucleotides matching TRBD1. This TCR was sampled from an adult who received the AZD1222 COVID-19 vaccine. CDR3 bases: TGTGCCAGCAGTAGGACAGGGGAAGTCTATGGCTACACCTTC. Protein: CASSRTGEVYGYTF.